Reported below is one TCR beta chain. One junction end disagrees with the germline gene, perhaps due to a read error. The data stem from a study of PD-L1 blockade in urothelial cancer. As for the study in general: Blood was tested 3 weeks (second dose) and 6 weeks into treatment.

The CDR3 extends over 16 amino acids. The germline CDR1 and CDR2 sequences are LNHNV and YYDKDF (reference sequence). Time point described: peripheral blood 6 weeks after treatment start. The templates were synthetic TCR analogs, and they were spiked into each PCR. Assay used: immunoSEQ multiplex PCR; TCRdb lists only in-frame clones, some missing. The sample shows some 48,000 clones, about 90% of them seen only once. The origin of this receptor is a man in his 60s with urothelial cancer. V usage is TRBV15 and J usage is TRBJ2-7; a possible D gene is TRBD1 (6 bases). Sequenced material: PBMCs, taken around atezolizumab (anti-PD-L1) treatment. The chain's CDR3 is CATSRDDSDSRYGQYF. The CDR3 coding sequence is TGTGCCACCAGCAGAGATGATTCGGACAGTCGATACGGGCAGTACTTC.